Presented here are 6 T cell receptor beta chains from one specimen sequenced in a study of T cells in narcolepsy. Only in-frame clones appear in the TCRdb table, and some are missing; sequencing was by immunoSEQ multiplex PCR. The table lists about 15,000 clones, roughly 87% of them singletons. Sequencing input: memory (CD45RA-) CD4+ T cells from blood. Source of these receptors: a human donor in good health.

V usage is TRBV2 and J usage is TRBJ2-7; no definite D call. V lost 4 bases and J lost 6, with 13 bases in between. The CDR3 totals 13 residues. Looked up from germline, CDR1 is SNHLY and CDR2 is FYNNEI. CDR3: CASSGRGRSEQYF. CDR3 coding DNA: TGTGCCAGCAGTGGAAGAGGCCGGAGCGAGCAGTACTTC.

The V call is TRBV6-1, the J call TRBJ1-1, with unresolved D. CDR3 size: 13 residues. V lost 5 bases and J 2 bases, leaving 9 bases between the germline ends. In germline, CDR1 is MNHNS, CDR2 SASEGT. The CDR3 loop reads CASSREVNTEAFF. DNA of the CDR3: TGTGCCAGCAGTCGGGAGGTAAACACTGAAGCTTTCTTT.

V and J are TRBV2 and TRBJ1-5; D remains ambiguous. CDR1 SNHLY and CDR2 FYNNEI come from the germline V gene. The V and J ends lost 6 bases and 4 bases respectively, with 10 bases between them. CDR3 length: 13 amino acids. CDR3 DNA: TGTGCCAGCAGATTGACGGGTAATCAGCCCCAGCATTTT. Translated: CASRLTGNQPQHF.

The V and J genes are TRBV10-1 and TRBJ2-2; D is undetermined. CDR3 length: 12 amino acids. V lost 2 bases, J lost 6 bases, and 4 bases lay in between. In germline, CDR1 is WNHNN, CDR2 SYGVQD (reference sequence). The CDR3 here is CASSERAGELFF. CDR3 in DNA: TGCGCCAGCAGTGAGCGTGCCGGGGAGCTGTTTTTT.

The chain is built from TRBV7-2 and TRBJ1-2; D may be TRBD1 (5 bases). Germline CDR1 is SGHTA and CDR2 is FQGNSA. The CDR3 has 14 amino acids. The V gene lost 6 bases and the J gene lost 2 bases, with 13 bases spanning the gap. This chain's CDR3 is CASRPLGQNYGYTF. Here the CDR3 DNA reads TGTGCCAGCAGGCCCCTCGGACAAAACTATGGCTACACCTTC.

The chain links TRBV10-3 to TRBJ2-2, with 8 bases that match TRBD1. From germline, CDR1 is ENHRY and CDR2 SYGVKD. Trimming took 8 bases from V and 5 from J; bases not matched to a gene: 10. This CDR3 is 15 amino acids long. The CDR3 sequence: CAIGRQGMGTGELFF. CDR3 sequence (DNA): TGTGCCATCGGTAGACAGGGGATGGGAACCGGGGAGCTGTTTTTT.